The clone carrying this T cell receptor (beta chain) was seen at least ten times. Its antigen remains unknown. V shed 7 bases and J shed 3 bases, with 10 bases lying between them. The CDR3 runs 13 residues. Per germline, CDR1 MNHNS and CDR2 SASEGT. Full-length variable regions came from constant-region reverse primers plus semi-nested Nested Universal Primer A PCR. One entry per CDR3 protein results from TCRdb running MiXCR on the 5' RACE reads. The profile shows 34,000 or so distinct CDR3 sequences, 25% to 30% of them singletons. Tregs were sorted as CD4+CD25+CD127-/low cells. Whole-study results and caveats: The larger-cohort validation was restricted to a single TCR beta V-J rearrangement rather than whole repertoires. Tumor memory CD4+ T cell TCR gene usage clustered with blood and lymph node memory CD4+ cells and lymph node naive CD4+ cells. Tumor-infiltrating Treg TCR alpha and beta sequences overlapped most with tumor naive CD4+ T cells, then blood naive.

The V gene is TRBV6-1, the J gene TRBJ1-3; D gene unclear. Sequencing was carried out using tumor-infiltrating Tregs sorted from the breast tumor. The sequence was obtained from a female donor with breast cancer. This CDR3 reads CASTVSFGNTIYF. DNA of the CDR3: TGTGCCAGCACCGTCTCATTTGGAAACACCATATATTTT.